These 8 T cell receptor beta chains were all obtained from the same sample, sequenced in a study of T cells after yellow fever vaccination. One entry per CDR3 protein results from TCRdb running MiXCR on the 5' RACE reads. The sample yields fewer than 350,000 distinct CDR3 sequences, roughly 8.7% seen once. The sequencing used PBMCs, collected on the day of the first yellow fever vaccination. The receptors stem from a man between 18 and 35 years old who received the YFV17D yellow fever vaccine.

This clonotype was observed a handful of times. The rearrangement links TRBV7-9 to TRBJ1-3, with D possibly matching TRBD1 (6 bases). The ends were cut back, 5 bases at V and 0 bases at J, with 17 bases in the middle. Germline V gene sequence: CDR1 SEHNR, CDR2 FQNEAQ (reference sequence). CDR3 length: 17 amino acids. The CDR3 DNA follows: TGTGCCAGCAGCCCCATGGCGGGGGCTTCCTCTGGAAACACCATATATTTT. This translates into CASSPMAGASSGNTIYF. Using reference TRBV7-9 and TRBJ1-3 for the parts outside the CDR3, the full variable domain is DTGVSQNPRHKITKRGQNVTFRCDPISEHNRLYWYRQTLGQGPEFLTYFQNEAQLEKSRLLSDRFSAERPKGSFSTLEIQRTEQGDSAMYLCASSPMAGASSGNTIYFGEGSWLTVV.

This chain connects TRBV5-1 to TRBJ2-1; unclear D gene. This CDR3 is 14 amino acids long. The germline V gene has CDR1 SGHRS and CDR2 YFSETQ. V lost 3 bases to trimming and J lost 5 bases, with 12 bases between them. The chain's CDR3 is CASSWAKEHNEQFF. The CDR3 bases are TGCGCCAGCAGCTGGGCTAAGGAACACAATGAGCAGTTCTTC.

This clonotype was counted a few times. The chain employs TRBV6-5 and TRBJ1-2; 7 positions agree with TRBD1. J lost 8 bases, V lost 2 bases, and 8 bases had no gene match. Germline V gene sequence: CDR1 MNHEY, CDR2 SVGAGI. CDR3 size: 14 residues. The CDR3 bases are TGTGCCAGCAGTTACCAAACAGGGGTTGAGGGCTACACCTTC. Amino acid sequence: CASSYQTGVEGYTF.

This clonotype was counted at least ten times. The V gene is TRBV5-1, the J gene TRBJ1-3; 10 bases map to TRBD1. Trimming took 3 bases from V and 4 from J; bases not matched to a gene: 7. The germline V gene has CDR1 SGHRS and CDR2 YFSETQ. CDR3 length: 16 amino acids. The CDR3 reads CASSYATGGMGNTIYF. CDR3 DNA: TGCGCCAGCAGCTATGCGACAGGGGGCATGGGAAACACCATATATTTT.

The genes are TRBV18 and TRBJ2-5, with D unclear. Per the germline V gene, CDR1 is KGHSH and CDR2 is LQKENI. CDR3 size: 13 residues. Trimming removed 3 bases at V and 4 bases at J, with 9 bases between. The CDR3 protein is CASSPYSGETQYF. CDR3 in DNA: TGTGCCAGCTCACCTTACTCGGGAGAGACCCAGTACTTC.

This rearrangement joins TRBV25-1 to TRBJ2-4, with 8 bases fitting TRBD2. V dropped 7 bases and J dropped 7; count of bases not matched to a gene: 3. This CDR3 has 12 amino acids. Germline V gene sequence: CDR1 MGHDK, CDR2 SYGVNS. In DNA, the CDR3 is TGTGCCAGCACGGGACTAGTTAACATTCAGTACTTC. This codes for CASTGLVNIQYF. Based on the CDR3 plus reference TRBV25-1 and TRBJ2-4, the full variable domain is EADIYQTPRYLVIGTGKKITLECSQTMGHDKMYWYQQDPGMELHLIHYSYGVNSTEKGDLSSESTVSRIRTEHFPLTLESARPSHTSQYLCASTGLVNIQYFGAGTRLSVL.

The chain has TRBV12-3 or TRBV12-4 and TRBJ1-2; TRBD1 aligns across 7 bases. The CDR3 is 15 residues long. Trimming at V came to 6 bases and at J to 6 bases, leaving 13 bases not matched to a gene. The CDR3 protein is CASSPYGQEDHGYTF. The CDR3 region has the DNA TGTGCCAGCAGCCCATACGGACAGGAGGATCATGGCTACACCTTC.

J is TRBJ2-3 and V is TRBV4-1, with D tentatively TRBD1 (5 bases). From germline, CDR1 is MGHRA and CDR2 YSYEKL. V dropped 0 bases and J dropped 2 bases, with 9 bases sitting between them. There are 15 residues in the CDR3. CDR3 coding DNA: TGCGCCAGCAGCCAAGATCTGACAGACACAGATACGCAGTATTTT. Its protein product is CASSQDLTDTDTQYF.